This T cell receptor beta chain was identified during a study of blood T cells in healthy people across ages. Study outcomes and limitations: With age, beta diversity per million T cells declined roughly linearly, significantly by 30 to 50.

This clonotype showed up just a few times. Its antigen is not identified. A second roughly 7 to 11 cycle PCR used barcoded and J-beta primers. The authors tagged each cDNA molecule using a template-switch adaptor with 12 random nucleotides. MiXCR was run by TCRdb on the 5' RACE reads, yielding one entry per CDR3 protein. The sample carries some 1.5 million distinct CDR3 sequences, under 30% recorded once. Healthy individuals of Caucasian origin from Russia, aged roughly 6 to 90, served as donors. Total RNA extraction produced at least 5.5 micrograms (per sample) for the study. Germline V gene data show CDR1 as SGHTA and CDR2 as FQGNSA. The V end was cut by 1 base, the J end by 2 bases, with 18 bases between. This CDR3 is 17 amino acids long.

Sequenced: blood. The TCR originated in a woman aged 25 to 39 in good health. The V call is TRBV7-2, the J call TRBJ2-7; TRBD2 is a possible D gene (5 bases). DNA for the CDR3: TGTGCCAGCAGCTTAGGTCCCCCCTCCCGGGGTGCCTACGAGCAGTACTTC. It yields the protein CASSLGPPSRGAYEQYF.